This T cell receptor (beta chain) was documented in a study of shared clonotypes between healthy human individuals. General study results and limits: In having few donors, the study represented limited genetic and exposure-history diversity. Sequencing depth was a factor that was expected to affect clonotype sharing among donors.

There are 12 residues in the CDR3. Germline V lookup: CDR1 GTSNPN, CDR2 SVGIG (reference sequence). V shed 0 bases and J 13 bases; nucleotides not matched to a gene: 7. Of note for this clone: The antigen is undetermined.

This table comes from immunoSEQ multiplex PCR, and its TCRdb copy is limited to in-frame clones, with some not included. The sample contains more than 900,000 clones, approximately 78% of which appear only once. The chain links TRBV30 to TRBJ2-5; 8 nucleotides match TRBD1. This TCR was sampled from a young man in good health. Some clones in this sample may be carry-over from other donors' samples. The specimen was memory CD4+ T cells from PBMCs. Indicated subset: CD45RA-negative fraction. CDR3 coding DNA: TGTGCCTGGAGTGTGACAGGGGACCTTAGGTACTTC. It codes for CAWSVTGDLRYF.